A selection of T cell receptor beta chains follows, all from one sample in a study of Ad26.COV2.S vaccination and SARS-CoV-2 variants. Assay: immunoSEQ multiplex PCR; the TCRdb copy retains only in-frame clones and omits some. The data hold around 450,000 clones, with 85% to 90% observed a single time. Sequences were derived from peripheral blood, sampled in a trial of Ad26.COV2.S vaccine versus placebo. These receptors were obtained from a person aged 18-65 years who received the Ad26.COV2.S COVID-19 vaccine or a placebo. CDR3s include the opening cysteine and the closing phenylalanine or tryptophan. Each record gives: V gene, clone size, J gene, D gene, CDR3 protein, CDR3 DNA. The D gene is left open where the match is weak. Rows may omit the clone size; those that give it use once, few, many or a size class.

V gene: TRBV2; clone size: once; J gene: TRBJ1-4; D gene: -; CDR3 protein: CASRDDRNHEKLFF; CDR3 DNA: TGTGCCAGCAGAGATGACAGAAATCATGAAAAACTGTTTTTT
V gene: TRBV25-1; clone size: -; J gene: TRBJ2-2; D gene: -; CDR3 protein: CASSLTATNTGELFF; CDR3 DNA: TGTGCCAGCAGCTTGACAGCTACGAACACCGGGGAGCTGTTTTTT
V gene: TRBV4-1; clone size: -; J gene: TRBJ2-3; D gene: -; CDR3 protein: CASSQGVGATDTQYF; CDR3 DNA: TGCGCCAGCAGCCAAGGAGTCGGGGCCACAGATACGCAGTATTTT
V gene: TRBV7-9; clone size: -; J gene: TRBJ2-1; D gene: -; CDR3 protein: CASSQDRNNEQFF; CDR3 DNA: TGTGCCAGCAGCCAGGACAGAAACAATGAGCAGTTCTTC
V gene: TRBV15; clone size: once; J gene: TRBJ1-2; D gene: -; CDR3 protein: CATSRDEGGLGGYTF; CDR3 DNA: TGTGCCACCAGCAGAGATGAGGGGGGGCTCGGTGGCTACACCTTC
V gene: TRBV7-3; clone size: -; J gene: TRBJ2-3; D gene: -; CDR3 protein: CASSEGPGDDTQYF; CDR3 DNA: TGTGCCAGCAGCGAGGGACCCGGGGACGATACGCAGTATTTT
V gene: TRBV2; clone size: -; J gene: TRBJ2-1; D gene: -; CDR3 protein: CASSEEALPGAEQFF; CDR3 DNA: TGTGCCAGCAGTGAAGAGGCCCTGCCCGGGGCTGAGCAGTTCTTC
V gene: TRBV18; clone size: -; J gene: TRBJ2-2; D gene: -; CDR3 protein: CASSLGTANTGELFF; CDR3 DNA: TGTGCCAGCTCACTGGGCACTGCGAACACCGGGGAGCTGTTTTTT
V gene: TRBV28; clone size: -; J gene: TRBJ2-1; D gene: TRBD1; CDR3 protein: CASSFRGLPYNEQFF; CDR3 DNA: TGTGCCAGCAGTTTCAGGGGGCTGCCCTACAATGAGCAGTTCTTC
V gene: TRBV5-1; clone size: once; J gene: TRBJ2-5; D gene: -; CDR3 protein: CASSLRPQETQYF; CDR3 DNA: TGCGCCAGCAGCTTGCGGCCCCAAGAGACCCAGTACTTC
V gene: TRBV6-6; clone size: -; J gene: TRBJ2-2; D gene: -; CDR3 protein: CASKKQVNTGELFF; CDR3 DNA: TGTGCCAGCAAAAAACAAGTGAACACCGGGGAGCTGTTTTTT
V gene: TRBV4-3; clone size: -; J gene: TRBJ2-3; D gene: -; CDR3 protein: CASSQLQGADTQYF; CDR3 DNA: TGCGCCAGCAGCCAACTACAGGGAGCAGATACGCAGTATTTT
V gene: TRBV5-1; clone size: -; J gene: TRBJ1-5; D gene: -; CDR3 protein: CASSSGVMNQPQHF; CDR3 DNA: TGCGCCAGCAGCTCGGGTGTGATGAATCAGCCCCAGCATTTT
V gene: TRBV6-2/TRBV6-3; clone size: once; J gene: TRBJ2-7; D gene: -; CDR3 protein: CASSTPRGLAGSYEQYF; CDR3 DNA: TGTGCCAGCAGTACCCCCCGAGGGTTGGCGGGCTCCTACGAGCAGTACTTC
V gene: TRBV18; clone size: -; J gene: TRBJ1-1; D gene: TRBD1; CDR3 protein: CASSRRQGTNTEAFF; CDR3 DNA: TGTGCCAGCTCACGAAGACAGGGGACGAACACTGAAGCTTTCTTT
V gene: TRBV4-3; clone size: -; J gene: TRBJ1-6; D gene: TRBD1; CDR3 protein: CASSQHQGGNSPLHF; CDR3 DNA: TGCGCCAGCAGCCAACACCAGGGGGGGAATTCACCCCTCCACTTT
V gene: TRBV5-4; clone size: few; J gene: TRBJ1-1; D gene: -; CDR3 protein: CASRLGANTEAFF; CDR3 DNA: TGTGCCAGCCGGTTGGGAGCGAACACTGAAGCTTTCTTT
V gene: TRBV5-1; clone size: -; J gene: TRBJ1-6; D gene: -; CDR3 protein: CASSLRSENNSPLHF; CDR3 DNA: TGCGCCAGCAGCTTGAGATCCGAGAATAATTCACCCCTCCACTTT
V gene: TRBV4-1; clone size: -; J gene: TRBJ1-1; D gene: -; CDR3 protein: CASSQDIRSTNTEAFF; CDR3 DNA: TGCGCCAGCAGCCAAGACATCAGGTCCACGAACACTGAAGCTTTCTTT
V gene: TRBV5-4; clone size: once; J gene: TRBJ2-7; D gene: TRBD1; CDR3 protein: CASSGPTGNSYEQYF; CDR3 DNA: TGTGCCAGCAGCGGACCGACAGGGAACTCCTACGAGCAGTACTTC
V gene: TRBV6-5; clone size: -; J gene: TRBJ1-4; D gene: TRBD1; CDR3 protein: CASRSRGLGEKLFF; CDR3 DNA: TGTGCCAGCAGAAGCAGGGGGCTTGGAGAAAAACTGTTTTTT
V gene: TRBV9; clone size: -; J gene: TRBJ2-7; D gene: -; CDR3 protein: CASSVAPGLDEQYF; CDR3 DNA: TGTGCCAGCAGCGTAGCCCCCGGACTTGACGAGCAGTACTTC
V gene: TRBV30; clone size: -; J gene: TRBJ1-1; D gene: TRBD1; CDR3 protein: CAWRGTGGTEAFF; CDR3 DNA: TGTGCCTGGAGGGGTACAGGGGGCACTGAAGCTTTCTTT
V gene: TRBV29-1; clone size: -; J gene: TRBJ1-1; D gene: TRBD1; CDR3 protein: CSAPTQGAYTEAFF; CDR3 DNA: TGCAGCGCTCCCACGCAGGGGGCATACACTGAAGCTTTCTTT
V gene: TRBV24-1; clone size: once; J gene: TRBJ2-5; D gene: TRBD1; CDR3 protein: CATKDRGQETQYF; CDR3 DNA: TGTGCCACTAAGGACAGGGGTCAAGAGACCCAGTACTTC
V gene: TRBV7-6; clone size: -; J gene: TRBJ1-3; D gene: -; CDR3 protein: CASSLAGGNTIYF; CDR3 DNA: TGTGCCAGCAGCTTAGCAGGGGGAAACACCATATATTTT
V gene: TRBV7-2; clone size: -; J gene: TRBJ1-3; D gene: -; CDR3 protein: CASSQLPGASGNTIYF; CDR3 DNA: TGTGCCAGCAGCCAGCTCCCGGGGGCCTCTGGAAACACCATATATTTT
V gene: TRBV6-2/TRBV6-3; clone size: -; J gene: TRBJ2-3; D gene: -; CDR3 protein: CASSSLRGSTDTQYF; CDR3 DNA: TGTGCCAGCAGTTCTCTTCGAGGAAGCACAGATACGCAGTATTTT
V gene: TRBV18; clone size: -; J gene: TRBJ1-2; D gene: -; CDR3 protein: CASSPQEGTYGYTF; CDR3 DNA: TGTGCCAGCTCACCACAGGAGGGAACCTATGGCTACACCTTC
V gene: TRBV9; clone size: -; J gene: TRBJ2-1; D gene: TRBD2; CDR3 protein: CASSVATGGVGTYNEQFF; CDR3 DNA: TGTGCCAGCAGCGTAGCTACGGGAGGAGTAGGGACCTACAATGAGCAGTTCTTC
V gene: TRBV2; clone size: -; J gene: TRBJ2-5; D gene: -; CDR3 protein: CASSGIPGETQYF; CDR3 DNA: TGTGCCAGCAGTGGAATACCCGGAGAGACCCAGTACTTC
V gene: TRBV28; clone size: once; J gene: TRBJ2-1; D gene: -; CDR3 protein: CASSKQGFSSYNEQFF; CDR3 DNA: TGTGCCAGCAGTAAGCAGGGTTTCTCCTCCTACAATGAGCAGTTCTTC
V gene: TRBV9; clone size: once; J gene: TRBJ2-3; D gene: TRBD2; CDR3 protein: CASSDGTSGGYVTDTQYF; CDR3 DNA: TGTGCCAGCAGCGACGGGACTAGCGGGGGGTACGTAACAGATACGCAGTATTTT
V gene: TRBV7-9; clone size: -; J gene: TRBJ1-5; D gene: -; CDR3 protein: CASSLEGGGQPQHF; CDR3 DNA: TGTGCCAGCAGCTTAGAGGGGGGCGGTCAGCCCCAGCATTTT
V gene: TRBV28; clone size: -; J gene: TRBJ2-5; D gene: TRBD1; CDR3 protein: CASSPDRARGETQYF; CDR3 DNA: TGTGCCAGCAGTCCCGACAGGGCTAGGGGAGAGACCCAGTACTTC
V gene: TRBV3-1/TRBV3-2; clone size: few; J gene: TRBJ1-1; D gene: -; CDR3 protein: CASTRTQNTEAFF; CDR3 DNA: TGTGCCAGCACCCGGACACAGAACACTGAAGCTTTCTTT
V gene: TRBV5-6; clone size: -; J gene: TRBJ2-3; D gene: -; CDR3 protein: CASSLVAGHTDTQYF; CDR3 DNA: TGTGCCAGCAGCTTGGTTGCGGGGCACACAGATACGCAGTATTTT
V gene: TRBV29-1; clone size: -; J gene: TRBJ2-7; D gene: -; CDR3 protein: CSVEVRDNGPYEQYF; CDR3 DNA: TGCAGCGTTGAAGTCCGGGACAACGGTCCCTACGAGCAGTACTTC
V gene: TRBV5-4; clone size: -; J gene: TRBJ2-1; D gene: -; CDR3 protein: CASSRLVGYNEQFF; CDR3 DNA: TGTGCCAGCAGCCGACTAGTAGGCTACAATGAGCAGTTCTTC
V gene: TRBV19; clone size: -; J gene: TRBJ2-2; D gene: -; CDR3 protein: CASSRGLKELFF; CDR3 DNA: TGTGCCAGTAGTAGGGGACTGAAGGAGCTGTTTTTT
V gene: TRBV7-9; clone size: -; J gene: TRBJ1-5; D gene: TRBD1; CDR3 protein: CASSSPGQGAGQPQHF; CDR3 DNA: TGTGCCAGCAGCTCCCCCGGACAGGGGGCCGGTCAGCCCCAGCATTTT
V gene: TRBV7-3; clone size: -; J gene: TRBJ1-1; D gene: -; CDR3 protein: CASSLGSGGPTEAFF; CDR3 DNA: TGTGCCAGCAGCTTGGGTTCCGGGGGGCCCACTGAAGCTTTCTTT
V gene: TRBV6-6; clone size: few; J gene: TRBJ1-6; D gene: -; CDR3 protein: CASSTVSSYNSPLHF; CDR3 DNA: TGTGCCAGCAGTACCGTGAGCTCCTATAATTCACCCCTCCACTTT
V gene: TRBV5-5; clone size: once; J gene: TRBJ2-1; D gene: TRBD1; CDR3 protein: CASSWGTGKEQFF; CDR3 DNA: TGTGCCAGCAGCTGGGGGACAGGGAAAGAGCAGTTCTTC
V gene: TRBV6-5; clone size: -; J gene: TRBJ1-2; D gene: TRBD1; CDR3 protein: CASTLDRDAGYTF; CDR3 DNA: TGTGCCAGCACCCTGGACAGGGACGCTGGCTACACCTTC
V gene: TRBV11-2; clone size: -; J gene: TRBJ2-3; D gene: -; CDR3 protein: CASSLQGAGLSTDTQYF; CDR3 DNA: TGTGCCAGCAGCTTACAAGGGGCCGGCCTAAGCACAGATACGCAGTATTTT
V gene: TRBV5-5; clone size: -; J gene: TRBJ2-7; D gene: -; CDR3 protein: CASSLGRISYEQYF; CDR3 DNA: TGTGCCAGCAGCTTGGGGCGGATCTCCTACGAGCAGTACTTC
V gene: TRBV5-1; clone size: -; J gene: TRBJ1-2; D gene: TRBD1; CDR3 protein: CASSLEEGANFYGYTF; CDR3 DNA: TGCGCCAGCAGCTTGGAGGAGGGGGCGAATTTCTATGGCTACACCTTC
V gene: TRBV5-1; clone size: -; J gene: TRBJ2-7; D gene: -; CDR3 protein: CASSLAFRGPYEQYF; CDR3 DNA: TGCGCCAGCAGCTTGGCCTTTAGGGGCCCATACGAGCAGTACTTC
V gene: TRBV18; clone size: -; J gene: TRBJ1-2; D gene: -; CDR3 protein: CASSPPGGGYGYTF; CDR3 DNA: TGTGCCAGCTCACCACCGGGTGGAGGATATGGCTACACCTTC
V gene: TRBV6-7; clone size: -; J gene: TRBJ2-2; D gene: -; CDR3 protein: CASSYSWLVVSRTGELFF; CDR3 DNA: TGTGCCAGCAGTTACTCTTGGCTCGTGGTATCGAGGACCGGGGAGCTGTTTTTT
V gene: TRBV27; clone size: -; J gene: TRBJ2-1; D gene: -; CDR3 protein: CASTRNDDPYNEQFF; CDR3 DNA: TGTGCCAGCACCAGAAATGACGACCCCTACAATGAGCAGTTCTTC
V gene: TRBV6-7; clone size: few; J gene: TRBJ1-5; D gene: -; CDR3 protein: CASSYSAGQGNQPQHF; CDR3 DNA: TGTGCCAGCAGTTACTCGGCGGGGCAGGGCAATCAGCCCCAGCATTTT
V gene: TRBV29-1; clone size: -; J gene: TRBJ2-1; D gene: -; CDR3 protein: CSVRPGAGSALSYNEQFF; CDR3 DNA: TGCAGCGTCCGTCCTGGGGCCGGGTCAGCCCTATCCTACAATGAGCAGTTCTTC